This passage covers 16 T cell receptor beta chains from one sample sequenced in a study of control samples from healthy donors and cancer patients. Sequencing was performed with immunoSEQ multiplex PCR; in TCRdb, only in-frame clones are kept and a portion is missing. Of around 70,000 clones in the sample, about 90% are singletons; the top ten hold about 2.1%. Sequenced input: PBMCs. Receptors originate from a woman in her forties or fifties with head and neck cancer.

The chain uses TRBV18 and TRBJ2-1; 8 nucleotides align to TRBD1. V trimming: 3 bases; J trimming: 5 bases; junction bases outside the gene matches: 12. The germline gives CDR1 KGHSH, CDR2 LQKENI. The CDR3 contains 17 residues. In DNA, the CDR3 is TGTGCCAGCTCACCGTTGGCGGGCAGGGGGCCAAACAATGAGCAGTTCTTC. Its translation is CASSPLAGRGPNNEQFF.

This chain uses TRBV28 with TRBJ2-1; 9 positions match TRBD2. This CDR3 region has 16 residues. The J segment lost 7 bases and the V segment lost 7 bases, leaving 14 bases of the junction unmatched. Germline assignment: CDR1 MDHEN and CDR2 SYDVKM. The CDR3 bases are TGTGCCAGCAAGAGGGCTAGCGGGGTAGGGAATAATGAGCAGTTCTTC. It specifies CASKRASGVGNNEQFF. Drawing the rest from reference TRBV28 and TRBJ2-1, the complete variable domain is DVKVTQSSRYLVKRTGEKVFLECVQDMDHENMFWYRQDPGLGLRLIYFSYDVKMKEKGDIPEGYSVSREKKERFSLILESASTNQTSMYLCASKRASGVGNNEQFFGPGTRLTVL.

The genes are TRBV7-2 and TRBJ2-1; a possible D gene is TRBD2 (6 bases). V was trimmed by 6 bases and J by 1 base, leaving 13 bases between them. The length of the CDR3 is 15 residues. In germline, CDR1 is SGHTA, CDR2 FQGNSA. CDR3 amino acids: CASRLQGLSYNEQFF. As DNA, the CDR3 is TGTGCCAGCAGGTTGCAGGGACTTTCCTACAATGAGCAGTTCTTC.

This clone was found a few times. V and J are TRBV14 and TRBJ2-5, with TRBD2 identical over 9 bases. Germline loops: CDR1 SGHDN, CDR2 FVKESK. The V segment lost 1 base and the J segment 0 bases; nucleotides outside the gene matches: 6. There are 17 residues in the CDR3. CDR3 nucleotide sequence: TGTGCCAGCAGCCAAGTGATAGCGGGGGCTAACCAAGAGACCCAGTACTTC. Translated, it gives CASSQVIAGANQETQYF.

J is TRBJ2-1 and V is TRBV4-2; the match to TRBD2 covers 11 bases. Germline V gene sequence: CDR1 LGHNA, CDR2 YNFKEQ. The V and J ends lost 1 base and 6 bases, in that order; junction bases with no gene match: 8. This CDR3 spans 17 amino acids. CDR3 in DNA: TGTGCCAGCAGCCAAGGGGCTAGCGGGGGGAGGCGCAATGAGCAGTTCTTC. Translated, it gives CASSQGASGGRRNEQFF.

The genes are TRBV2 and TRBJ2-7; tentative D call: TRBD1 (6 bases). Germline V gives CDR1 SNHLY, CDR2 FYNNEI. The V and J ends lost 8 bases and 3 bases respectively, with 14 bases between them. The CDR3 sequence is 13 residues long. CDR3 DNA: TGTGCCAGCCGCCGGGACATAGACTACGAGCAGTACTTC. This encodes CASRRDIDYEQYF.

This chain uses TRBV10-3 with TRBJ1-1; possible D gene TRBD1, 6 bases. The CDR3 length is 14 residues. The ends were cut back, 5 bases at V and 1 base at J, with 11 bases in the middle. In germline, CDR1 is ENHRY, CDR2 SYGVKD. DNA of the CDR3: TGTGCCATCAGTTCCCGGGACACGAACACTGAAGCTTTCTTT. Encoded protein: CAISSRDTNTEAFF.

This clone showed up just once. The CDR3 here is CASARQGALYEQYF. The CDR3 bases are TGTGCCAGCGCTCGACAGGGGGCCCTCTACGAGCAGTACTTC. J is TRBJ2-7 and V is TRBV27; 10 nucleotides agree with TRBD1. Per the germline V gene, CDR1 is MNHEY and CDR2 is SMNVEV (reference sequence). This CDR3 contains 14 residues. Losses at the gene ends were 8 bases for V and 3 bases for J; bases not matched to a gene: 7.

The chain joins TRBV28 to TRBJ1-2; unclear D gene. V lost 6 bases to trimming and J lost 4 bases, with 9 bases between them. CDR1 is MDHEN, CDR2 SYDVKM, per germline. The CDR3 contains 12 residues. The CDR3 region has the DNA TGTGCCAGCAGGGACTCCTTCTATGGCTACACCTTC. Encoded protein: CASRDSFYGYTF.

The chain combines TRBV12-3 or TRBV12-4 with TRBJ1-2; a possible D gene is TRBD1 (6 bases). The CDR3 runs to 12 residues. V lost 10 bases, J lost 4 bases, and 13 bases lay in between. The CDR3 protein is CATRPGAYGYTF. CDR3 DNA: TGTGCCACACGCCCAGGGGCCTATGGCTACACCTTC.

V gene TRBV5-5 combines with J gene TRBJ1-5, with D perhaps TRBD1 (5 bases). V lost 4 bases and J lost 5, with 19 bases in between. Germline-derived CDR1 and CDR2 are SGHKS and YYEKEE (reference sequence). The CDR3 is 16 amino acids. The CDR3 protein is CASSHFGQGVDQPQHF. The CDR3 DNA reads TGTGCCAGCAGCCATTTTGGGCAGGGAGTGGATCAGCCCCAGCATTTT.

This rearrangement joins TRBV30 to TRBJ1-1; D is undetermined. Trimming pared 0 bases from V and 4 bases from J, leaving 12 bases between. The germline V gene has CDR1 GTSNPN and CDR2 SVGIG (reference sequence). The CDR3 covers 14 residues. As DNA, the CDR3 is TGTGCCTGGAGTGTGGTAGGGCGAGGCACTGAAGCTTTCTTT. Translating it yields CAWSVVGRGTEAFF. Full variable domain (outside the CDR3, taken from reference TRBV30 and TRBJ1-1): SQTIHQWPATLVQPVGSPLSLECTVEGTSNPNLYWYRQAAGRGLQLLFYSVGIGQISSEVPQNLSASRPQDRQFILSSKKLLLSDSGFYLCAWSVVGRGTEAFFGQGTRLTVV.

The gene calls are TRBV5-1 and TRBJ1-3; no clear D. The CDR3 loop spans 14 amino acids. CDR1 SGHRS and CDR2 YFSETQ come from the germline V gene. Trimming took off 2 bases at V and 1 base at J, with 7 bases between the two ends. CDR3 nucleotides: TGCGCCAGCAGCTTAAGGCAATCTGGAAACACCATATATTTT. The encoded protein is CASSLRQSGNTIYF.

J is TRBJ2-1 and V is TRBV28, with D perhaps TRBD1 (6 bases). This CDR3 spans 12 amino acids. Trimming stripped 4 bases from V and 7 bases from J, with 8 bases between. Germline V gene data show CDR1 as MDHEN and CDR2 as SYDVKM. The CDR3 reads CASSSGTNEQFF. The CDR3 region has the DNA TGTGCCAGCAGTTCCGGGACAAATGAGCAGTTCTTC.

This chain joins TRBV4-3 and TRBJ1-6, with 7 bases identical to TRBD1. V was pared by 0 bases and J by 10 bases, with 9 bases of the junction left unmatched. Germline V gene sequence: CDR1 LGHNA, CDR2 YSLEER. The CDR3 loop spans 16 amino acids. The chain's CDR3 is CASSQDTGQVVSPLHF. The CDR3 DNA reads TGCGCCAGCAGCCAAGATACAGGACAGGTTGTCTCACCCCTCCACTTT.

This clone was detected only a few times. This chain links TRBV5-1 with TRBJ2-7; 7 nucleotides match TRBD2. There are 15 residues in the CDR3. With V trimmed by 4 bases and J by 1 base, 8 bases remained unmatched. Germline loops: CDR1 SGHRS, CDR2 YFSETQ. The CDR3 region has the DNA TGCGCCAGCAGCAGCGGGACCGGGAGGTCCTACGAGCAGTACTTC. Amino acids: CASSSGTGRSYEQYF.